Shown below are 9 T cell receptor beta chains from a single sample sequenced in a study of blood T cell repertoires in COVID-19. Clones were read by immunoSEQ multiplex PCR, and TCRdb kept only the in-frame ones, dropping some. Altogether about 400,000 clones are present, 87% being singletons, with the ten largest covering less than 2.5%. The sequencing input was PBMCs or T cells enriched from blood (not recorded which). All receptors derive from a man aged 40-50 years in a cohort exposed to, infected with or recovered from COVID-19 (not recorded which).

This clone has only one observation. J is TRBJ2-3 and V is TRBV7-9, with 9 bases fitting TRBD2. Germline lookup yields CDR1 SEHNR and CDR2 FQNEAQ (reference sequence). The V segment lost 3 bases and the J segment 3 bases; nucleotides outside the gene matches: 10. The CDR3 covers 17 residues. CDR3 in amino acids: CASSFARGAGGTDTQYF. The CDR3 nucleotides read TGTGCCAGCAGCTTCGCCAGAGGAGCGGGAGGTACAGATACGCAGTATTTT.

The V gene is TRBV5-4, the J gene TRBJ2-5; no clear D. The CDR3 has 12 residues. V gave up 1 base and J gave up 4 bases, with 5 bases separating them. Germline loops: CDR1 SGHNT, CDR2 YYREEE (reference sequence). CDR3 region: CASSLNRETQYF. The DNA of the CDR3 is TGTGCCAGCAGCTTGAACAGAGAGACCCAGTACTTC.

The CDR3 nucleotides are TGCGCCAGCAGCTTGGCCGGGACTAGCGGGAGTAATGAGCAGTTCTTC. This encodes CASSLAGTSGSNEQFF. The chain employs TRBV5-1 and TRBJ2-1; TRBD2 matches 14 bases. Per germline, CDR1 SGHRS and CDR2 YFSETQ. J was trimmed by 7 bases and V by 0 bases; bases with no gene match: 3. CDR3 length: 16 residues.

J is TRBJ1-5 and V is TRBV19; no clear D. Germline V gene data show CDR1 as LNHDA and CDR2 as SQIVND (reference sequence). Trimming removed 0 bases at V and 4 bases at J, with 13 bases between. This CDR3 has 16 amino acids. CDR3 DNA sequence: TGTGCCAGTAGTATAGAATTGGTGCGGGGAAATCAGCCCCAGCATTTT. It is translated as CASSIELVRGNQPQHF.

The CDR3 bases are TGCGCCAGCAGCCGAGGAGGGCAAGAGACCCAGTACTTC. Amino acids: CASSRGGQETQYF. The chain carries TRBV5-1 and TRBJ2-5, with D possibly TRBD2 on 6 matching bases. V shed 4 bases and J shed 2 bases, with 9 bases lying between them. In germline, CDR1 is SGHRS, CDR2 YFSETQ. This CDR3 has 13 amino acids.

The chain has TRBV6-5 and TRBJ1-2, with TRBD1 matching over 7 bases. CDR3 size: 14 residues. The germline V gene encodes CDR1 MNHEY and CDR2 SVGAGI. Trimming took 2 bases from V and 8 from J; bases not matched to a gene: 8. The CDR3 loop reads CASSYDREMQGYTF. CDR3 nucleotide sequence: TGTGCCAGCAGTTACGACAGGGAAATGCAGGGCTACACCTTC.

This clone was recorded only once. V is TRBV28 and J is TRBJ1-6; 8 bases fit TRBD1. With V trimmed by 6 bases and J by 10 bases, 11 bases remained unmatched. The CDR3 is 15 residues long. Germline CDR1 and CDR2: MDHEN and SYDVKM. CDR3 in amino acids: CASSSNRGSGSPLHF. CDR3 DNA sequence: TGTGCCAGCAGCTCTAACAGGGGGTCTGGGTCACCCCTCCACTTT. Complete variable domain (other parts from reference TRBV28 and TRBJ1-6): DVKVTQSSRYLVKRTGEKVFLECVQDMDHENMFWYRQDPGLGLRLIYFSYDVKMKEKGDIPEGYSVSREKKERFSLILESASTNQTSMYLCASSSNRGSGSPLHFGNGTRLTVT.

This rearrangement joins TRBV6-5 to TRBJ1-5; 10 nucleotides agree with TRBD1. This CDR3 is built from 14 residues. Trimming at V came to 8 bases and at J to 6 bases, leaving 7 bases not matched to a gene. Germline-derived CDR1 and CDR2 are MNHEY and SVGAGI. The CDR3 DNA sequence: TGTGCCAGCGGGTTGGGACAGGGGACTCAGCCCCAGCATTTT. Its translation is CASGLGQGTQPQHF.

The genes are TRBV10-2 and TRBJ1-2; the D gene is possibly TRBD1 (6 bases). The ends were cut back, 5 bases at V and 1 base at J, with 14 bases in the middle. The germline gives CDR1 WSHSY, CDR2 SAAADI. The CDR3 runs to 15 residues. The CDR3: CASSPRTANNYGYTF. The CDR3 DNA sequence: TGCGCCAGCAGTCCCCGGACAGCAAATAACTATGGCTACACCTTC.